This passage covers 3 T cell receptor beta chains from one sample sequenced in a study of tissue T cells after allogeneic stem cell transplantation. Profiling relied on immunoSEQ multiplex PCR, and the TCRdb table lists in-frame clones only, not all of them. The sample includes 48,000 or so clones, about 73% of them seen just once. The sample taken for sequencing was sorted cells pooled from one or two spleens. These receptors were obtained from a pool of C57BL/6 mice in good health.

Comment on this clone: Each gene name is a mouse one. The CDR3 end lies 1 residue beyond the end of the read and is filled in from the germline J gene. This chain connects TRBV3 to TRBJ2-7, with 10 positions matching TRBD2. The V gene's germline CDR1 is SNHLY and CDR2 FYNGKV (reference sequence). This CDR3 region has 13 residues. The ends lost 6 bases at V and 3 bases at J; junction bases unmatched: 2. The covered CDR3 bases are TGTGCCAGCAGGGGGGACTGGGGCTATGAACAGTAC. It translates to CASRGDWGYEQY. The whole CDR3 is CASRGDWGYEQYF. Complete variable domain (other parts from reference TRBV3 and TRBJ2-7): GPKVLQIPSHQIIDMGQMVTLNCDPVSNHLYFYWYKQILGQQMEFLVNFYNGKVMEKSKLFKDQFSVERPDGSYFTLKIQPTALEDSAVYFCASRGDWGYEQYFGPGTRLTVL.

About this clone itself: Any gene name here is a mouse gene name. Read coverage stops 1 residue before the CDR3 terminus; the germline J gene supplies the remainder. The chain has TRBV3 and TRBJ2-7; D uncertain. CDR1 is SNHLY and CDR2 is FYNGKV in the germline V gene (reference sequence). Trimming took 1 base from V and 3 from J, leaving 4 bases between them. The CDR3 is 12 residues long. This chain's CDR3 is CASSLGGYEQYF. The CDR3 DNA, read in part, is TGTGCCAGCAGCTTAGGGGGCTATGAACAGTAC.

In regard to this clone: Here the gene names and germline are mouse. The read terminates 1 residue ahead of where the CDR3 ends, so the germline J gene completes it. V and J are TRBV20 and TRBJ2-1, with 14 nucleotides matching TRBD2. V was pared by 0 bases and J by 6 bases, with 7 bases of the junction left unmatched. The germline gives CDR1 GFQATS, CDR2 STVNSAI. The CDR3 runs 17 residues. The part of the CDR3 DNA that was read is TGTGGTGCTAGGGATCCCCGGGACTGGGGGGGCGGTGCTGAGCAGTTC. Translation: CGARDPRDWGGGAEQF. The entire CDR3 protein is CGARDPRDWGGGAEQFF.